Shown below are 25 T cell receptor beta chains from a single sample sequenced in a study of T cell responses to AZD1222 COVID-19 vaccine. TCRdb's table, derived via immunoSEQ multiplex PCR, lists solely in-frame clones and lacks some. The profile covers around 15,000 clones, with 84% appearing a single time and around 39% taken by the ten largest. The material sequenced was peripheral blood, taken 28 days after the second AZD1222 dose. Receptors originate from an adult who received the AZD1222 COVID-19 vaccine.

The V call is TRBV15, the J call TRBJ1-1; D possibly corresponds to TRBD1 (5 bases). CDR1 LNHNV and CDR2 YYDKDF come from the germline V gene (reference sequence). Trimming cost V 0 bases and J 1 base, with 12 bases left between them. This CDR3 region has 16 residues. CDR3 region: CATSRDFRDRNTEAFF. The CDR3 DNA reads TGTGCCACCAGCAGAGATTTCAGGGATCGGAACACTGAAGCTTTCTTT.

V is TRBV29-1 and J is TRBJ1-2, with D perhaps TRBD1 (5 bases). Germline values: CDR1 SQVTM, CDR2 ANQGSEA. The V and J ends lost 4 bases and 5 bases respectively, with 17 bases between them. This CDR3 is 14 amino acids long. The CDR3 protein is CSVGLTVNHYGYTF. The CDR3 DNA reads as TGCAGCGTTGGTCTGACAGTCAATCATTATGGCTACACCTTC.

The gene calls are TRBV7-9 and TRBJ2-7; the match to TRBD2 covers 7 bases. The germline V gene has CDR1 SEHNR and CDR2 FQNEAQ (reference sequence). The ends lost 1 base at V and 5 bases at J; junction bases unmatched: 2. The CDR3 sequence is 13 residues long. This CDR3 is CASSLVGGNEQYF. CDR3 nucleotides: TGTGCCAGCAGCTTAGTGGGGGGGAACGAGCAGTACTTC. Together with reference TRBV7-9 and TRBJ2-7, the CDR3 gives the full variable domain: DTGVSQNPRHKITKRGQNVTFRCDPISEHNRLYWYRQTLGQGPEFLTYFQNEAQLEKSRLLSDRFSAERPKGSFSTLEIQRTEQGDSAMYLCASSLVGGNEQYFGPGTRLTVT.

V usage is TRBV30 and J usage is TRBJ2-3; possibly TRBD1 or TRBD2 for D (5 bases each). CDR1 and CDR2 (germline): GTSNPN, SVGIG (reference sequence). V lost 4 bases to trimming and J lost 4 bases, with 12 bases between them. The CDR3 is 13 amino acids. The CDR3 coding sequence is TGTGCCTGGAATCTGGGGACGGCAGATACGCAGTATTTT. It specifies CAWNLGTADTQYF.

This chain joins TRBV7-3 and TRBJ1-2; D is undetermined. V was shortened by 2 bases and J by 2 bases, with 12 bases between the two germline ends. Germline lookup yields CDR1 SGHTA and CDR2 FQGTGA. The CDR3 contains 15 residues. The CDR3 is CASSLEGSANYGYTF. The CDR3 region has the DNA TGTGCCAGCAGCTTAGAAGGATCGGCGAACTATGGCTACACCTTC.

This clone was seen more than once but under ten times. The rearrangement joins TRBV2 to TRBJ2-2; D is uncertain. This CDR3 is built from 11 residues. CDR1 is SNHLY, CDR2 FYNNEI, per germline. V lost 2 bases and J 7 bases, leaving 2 bases between the germline ends. The CDR3 DNA follows: TGTGCCAGCAGTGAATACGGGGAGCTGTTTTTT. As protein: CASSEYGELFF.

The chain couples TRBV5-1 to TRBJ1-5; 7 bases agree with TRBD1. With 4 bases clipped from V and 4 bases from J, the junction kept 5 bases outside the gene matches. The CDR3 is 14 residues long. Germline V gene lookup returns CDR1 SGHRS and CDR2 YFSETQ. CDR3: CASSPRDRNQPQHF. The CDR3 DNA follows: TGCGCCAGCAGCCCCCGGGACAGAAATCAGCCCCAGCATTTT.

This chain connects TRBV30 to TRBJ2-7, with 10 nucleotides matching TRBD2. Trimming removed 3 bases from V and 0 bases from J; junction bases left unmatched: 8. This CDR3 has 16 residues. Germline V gene lookup returns CDR1 GTSNPN and CDR2 SVGIG (reference sequence). CDR3 amino acids: CAWSGHSGGPSYEQYF. The CDR3 DNA reads as TGTGCCTGGAGCGGACATAGCGGGGGGCCCTCCTACGAGCAGTACTTC.

The CDR3 loop reads CASSTQGAAGGTIYF. The CDR3 nucleotides read TGTGCCAGCAGCACGCAGGGTGCCGCTGGAGGCACCATATATTTT. The rearrangement links TRBV7-9 to TRBJ1-3; weak D call: TRBD1 (5 bases). There are 15 residues in the CDR3. In germline, CDR1 is SEHNR, CDR2 FQNEAQ (reference sequence). Trimming stripped 5 bases from V and 9 bases from J, with 20 bases between.

The table lists this clone with a few counts. The genes are TRBV19 and TRBJ1-4, with 8 bases that match TRBD1. This CDR3 comprises 14 residues. CDR1 is LNHDA and CDR2 is SQIVND in the germline V gene (reference sequence). V lost 7 bases to trimming and J lost 4 bases; unmatched junction nucleotides: 5. The DNA of the CDR3 is TGTGCCAGTAAGGGCGACAGGGGTAATGAAAAACTGTTTTTT. This encodes CASKGDRGNEKLFF.

V and J are TRBV5-5 and TRBJ1-4; D might be TRBD1 (6 bases). The V and J ends lost 5 bases and 5 bases respectively, with 16 bases between them. The germline V gene has CDR1 SGHKS and CDR2 YYEKEE (reference sequence). The CDR3 spans 15 residues. The CDR3 spells CASSLQTGMNEKLFF. The CDR3, as DNA: TGTGCCAGCAGTTTGCAAACAGGGATGAATGAAAAACTGTTTTTT.

This chain uses TRBV6-5 with TRBJ1-2; TRBD1 might be the D (5 bases). CDR1 MNHEY and CDR2 SVGAGI come from the germline V gene. The V end lost 7 bases, the J end lost 0 bases, and 9 bases lay between the germline ends. This CDR3 comprises 13 residues. The CDR3 nucleotides are TGTGCCAGCACCCAGGGACCTAACTATGGCTACACCTTC. Translated: CASTQGPNYGYTF.

The chain recombines TRBV19 with TRBJ1-5; D is possibly TRBD1 (5 bases). CDR1 is LNHDA, CDR2 SQIVND, per germline (reference sequence). This CDR3 has 13 amino acids. Trimming removed 5 bases at V and 7 bases at J, with 12 bases between. The CDR3 is CASSWQGGQPQHF. In DNA, the CDR3 is TGTGCCAGTAGTTGGCAGGGAGGACAGCCCCAGCATTTT.

CDR3 sequence reads: CASRRTAHGAKNIQYF. Written as DNA, the CDR3 is TGCGCCAGCAGACGGACAGCCCACGGGGCCAAAAACATTCAGTACTTC. The V call is TRBV5-1, the J call TRBJ2-4; D perhaps matches TRBD1 (6 bases). The V and J ends lost 5 bases and 1 base respectively, with 16 bases between them. The germline V gene encodes CDR1 SGHRS and CDR2 YFSETQ. This CDR3 has 16 amino acids.

The CDR3 DNA sequence: TGTGCCAGTAGTATAGTGGGGGGAATTGGTGGCTACACCTTC. As protein: CASSIVGGIGGYTF. The chain combines TRBV19 with TRBJ1-2; tentative D call: TRBD1 (5 bases). The V and J ends lost 1 base and 7 bases respectively, with 13 bases between them. The CDR3 loop spans 14 amino acids. CDR1 is LNHDA and CDR2 is SQIVND in the germline V gene (reference sequence).

The chain employs TRBV15 and TRBJ1-1, with D uncertain. The CDR3 totals 13 residues. Trimming shortened V by 8 bases and J by 5 bases, and 15 bases separated the two germline ends. Per germline, CDR1 LNHNV and CDR2 YYDKDF (reference sequence). Here the CDR3 DNA reads TGTGCCACCCTTTCTACCTATGGGACTGAAGCTTTCTTT. Translation gives CATLSTYGTEAFF.

Notes on this clone: Germline is not matched at one junction end, which may reflect a read error. The chain carries TRBV2 and TRBJ1-1; D remains unclear. Looked up from germline, CDR1 is SNHLY and CDR2 is FYNNEI. The length of the CDR3 is 12 residues. Here the CDR3 DNA reads TGTGCCAGCAGTGAAGCGCCCCCAGGTTGGGTCTTT. This translates into CASSEAPPGWVF.

This clone was detected once. The CDR3 here is CASSLAGGLGDETQYF. The DNA of the CDR3 is TGTGCCAGCAGTTTAGCGGGGGGGTTAGGTGATGAGACCCAGTACTTC. The chain employs TRBV6-6 and TRBJ2-5, with TRBD2 identical over 11 bases. CDR1 is MNHNY, CDR2 SVGAGI, per germline (reference sequence). After removal of 4 bases from V and 5 bases from J, the junction contained 9 bases not matched to a gene. This CDR3 has 16 amino acids.

This chain uses TRBV5-6 with TRBJ1-3; D unresolved. This CDR3 region has 15 residues. Trimming shortened V by 1 base and J by 2 bases, and 10 bases separated the two germline ends. CDR1 is SGHDT and CDR2 is YYEEEE in the germline V gene. The DNA for the CDR3 is TGTGCCAGCAGCTTGTTAGTCGCGCCTGGAAACACCATATATTTT. Translating gives CASSLLVAPGNTIYF.

The chain recombines TRBV19 with TRBJ1-5, with unresolved D. The germline V gene has CDR1 LNHDA and CDR2 SQIVND (reference sequence). The CDR3 extends over 13 amino acids. V lost 5 bases and J lost 3, with 8 bases in between. CDR3 region: CASSPGPNQPQHF. The DNA for the CDR3 is TGTGCCAGTAGTCCGGGTCCCAATCAGCCCCAGCATTTT.

The J gene is TRBJ1-1, the V gene TRBV27; D is unresolved. V shed 3 bases and J shed 5 bases, with 16 bases lying between them. The germline gives CDR1 MNHEY, CDR2 SMNVEV (reference sequence). The CDR3 is made up of 15 amino acids. The CDR3 sequence is CASSFHGRGRTEAFF. In DNA form, the CDR3 reads TGTGCCAGCAGTTTCCACGGCCGTGGGAGGACTGAAGCTTTCTTT.

The chain couples TRBV7-8 to TRBJ2-3, with 11 nucleotides matching TRBD2. V gave up 3 bases and J gave up 5 bases; unmatched junction bases: 7. Germline V gene data show CDR1 as SGHVS and CDR2 as FQNEAQ. This CDR3 region has 16 residues. CDR3 protein: CASSFSSGGAGDTQYF. The CDR3 bases are TGTGCCAGCAGCTTCAGTAGCGGGGGGGCGGGAGATACGCAGTATTTT.

The rearrangement uses TRBV19 and TRBJ2-6, with D tentatively TRBD1 or TRBD2 (5 bases each). Germline V gives CDR1 LNHDA, CDR2 SQIVND (reference sequence). V lost 4 bases and J lost 0, with 13 bases in between. CDR3 length: 17 amino acids. CDR3 loop: CASSTRVLASGANVLTF. Here the CDR3 DNA reads TGTGCCAGTAGTACCAGGGTCCTAGCCTCTGGGGCCAACGTCCTGACTTTC.

The CDR3 DNA reads as TGTGCCAGCGGGCTAGCTTTGTACGATACGCAGTATTTT. The encoded protein is CASGLALYDTQYF. V usage is TRBV7-3 and J usage is TRBJ2-3, with a weak D call TRBD2 (5 bases). This CDR3 is built from 13 residues. V lost 8 bases and J 6 bases, leaving 15 bases between the germline ends. Germline CDR1 is SGHTA and CDR2 is FQGTGA.

The rearrangement links TRBV7-2 to TRBJ1-6; tentative D call: TRBD1 (5 bases). V shed 0 bases and J shed 7 bases, with 7 bases lying between them. Germline V gene lookup returns CDR1 SGHTA and CDR2 FQGNSA. The CDR3 spans 14 residues. As DNA, the CDR3 is TGTGCCAGCAGCTTAGCCCAGGGCAATTCACCCCTCCACTTT. This encodes CASSLAQGNSPLHF.